These T cell receptor beta chains were read from a single sample in a study of PD-1 blockade in classical Hodgkin lymphoma. The protocol was immunoSEQ multiplex PCR, while the TCRdb copy is restricted to in-frame clones and leaves out a portion. The table has tens of thousands of clones, approximately 88% seen once; the top ten hold approximately 13%. The input for sequencing was peripheral blood mononuclear cells (PBMCs), taken at baseline. These receptors originate from a human donor with classical Hodgkin lymphoma. The conserved cysteine and the conserved F or W are not part of the CDR3 here. A D gene is named only where the DNA matches it firmly. Size is omitted from some rows. Given values are once, few, many or a class for expanded clones.

. . TRBV6-4 ASSDSVPAYGYT
. . TRBV27 ASSPFPGSSYNEQF
. . TRBV9 ASSVAEGPTGELF
. . TRBV6-1 ASSLTENSPLH
. . TRBV5-5 ASSFRDTNYEQY
. TRBD1 TRBV7-6 ASSLDPRDRGPYEQY
. TRBD1 TRBV28 ASRTGGYGYT
. . TRBV6-5 ASSYDGVANEKLF
. . TRBV29-1 SVEEGQGGGTEAF
medium-sized . TRBV27 ASSLSWTTNYGYT
. . TRBV5-4 ASSLGGYT
. . TRBV10-2 ASSIRATDTQY
once . TRBV5-6 ASSLGFRAAGYT